These T cell receptor beta chains were read from a single sample in a study of OX40 agonist ivuxolimab in advanced cancers. Only in-frame clones appear in the TCRdb table, and some are missing; sequencing was by immunoSEQ multiplex PCR. The repertoire holds 60,000 to 65,000 clones, with 91% as singletons. Sequencing used CD4+ or CD8+ T cells sorted from blood, obtained in a trial of the OX40 agonist ivuxolimab. These receptors were collected from an adult with an advanced solid tumor such as melanoma, head and neck, liver or kidney cancer. CDR3s include the opening cysteine and the closing phenylalanine or tryptophan. The order of the fields is clone size, J gene, V gene, D gene, CDR3 length, CDR3 DNA, CDR3 protein. D genes are given only for firm matches. Clone sizes are given selectively: once, few, many, or a class where the clone is expanded.

NA TRBJ2-2 TRBV7-2 NA 16 TGTGCCAGCAGCTTAGTCTCCTTAGGGACCACCGGGGAGCTGTTTTTT CASSLVSLGTTGELFF
NA TRBJ2-2 TRBV7-8 NA 16 TGTGCCAGCAGCCCTACAGGTGGGGCGCCCACCGGGGAGCTGTTTTTT CASSPTGGAPTGELFF
NA TRBJ1-2 TRBV10-2 TRBD1 15 TGCGCCAGCAGTCACACCGGGACAGGGAACTATGGCTACACCTTC CASSHTGTGNYGYTF
NA TRBJ2-2 TRBV27 TRBD1 15 TGTGCCAGCCCCAGACAGGGGGTCGACACCGGGGAGCTGTTTTTT CASPRQGVDTGELFF
NA TRBJ1-6 TRBV5-4 NA 14 TGTGCCAGCAGCCCGAACCAGTATAATTCACCCCTCCACTTT CASSPNQYNSPLHF
NA TRBJ2-7 TRBV5-1 NA 14 TGCGCCAGCAGCTTGGAAGGTTTACCCCTCGAGCAGTACTTC CASSLEGLPLEQYF
NA TRBJ2-7 TRBV5-1 NA 14 TGCGCCAGCAGCCCAACCGAGGGGCTAAGCGAGCAGTACTTC CASSPTEGLSEQYF
NA TRBJ1-1 TRBV30 TRBD1 15 TGTGCCTGGAGTGTGGGGCAGGGGGCCTGGACTGAAGCTTTCTTT CAWSVGQGAWTEAFF
NA TRBJ2-7 TRBV18 TRBD1 15 TGTGCCAGCTCACCACGGTCCACAGGGGGAGACGAGCAGTACTTC CASSPRSTGGDEQYF
NA TRBJ2-2 TRBV5-1 TRBD1 14 TGCGCCAGCAGCAAGGACAGGGAAGCCGGGGAGCTGTTTTTT CASSKDREAGELFF
NA TRBJ2-5 TRBV7-7 TRBD2 15 TGTGCCAGCAGCCGGACTAGCGGGATCGTTGAGACCCAGTACTTC CASSRTSGIVETQYF
NA TRBJ1-2 TRBV5-4 NA 13 TGTGCCAGCAGCTTGGAGGCCCGCCCTGGCTACACCTTC CASSLEARPGYTF
NA TRBJ2-5 TRBV18 NA 12 TGTGCCAGCTCACCTCTCCAAGAGACCCAGTACTTC CASSPLQETQYF
NA TRBJ1-5 TRBV5-6 TRBD1 16 TGTGCCAGCAGCTTGAAGGGGACAGGGAATCGTCAGCCCCAGCATTTT CASSLKGTGNRQPQHF
NA TRBJ2-5 TRBV6-6 TRBD1 13 TGTGCCAGCAGTTACCAGGGGGCAGAGACCCAGTACTTC CASSYQGAETQYF
NA TRBJ2-7 TRBV19 TRBD2 15 TGTGCCAGTAGTAGTTCGACTAGCGGGAGTTACGAGCAGTACTTC CASSSSTSGSYEQYF
NA TRBJ2-1 TRBV27 TRBD2 16 TGTGCCAGCAGTTTATTGACTAGCGGAGGGTACAATGAGCAGTTCTTC CASSLLTSGGYNEQFF
few TRBJ1-1 TRBV2 TRBD1 14 TGTGCCAGCAGTGGGACAGGGGGAAACACTGAAGCTTTCTTT CASSGTGGNTEAFF
NA TRBJ2-1 TRBV6-5 NA 14 TGTGCCAGCAGTTACTCGCCCTCGGACAATGAGCAGTTCTTC CASSYSPSDNEQFF
NA TRBJ2-5 TRBV19 NA 17 TGTGCCAGTAGTATAGATCTAGGGTGGCAGGGTCAAGAGACCCAGTACTTC CASSIDLGWQGQETQYF
NA TRBJ2-3 TRBV11-2 NA 14 TGTGCCAGCTCCTCTAGCTCGAGCACAGATACGCAGTATTTT CASSSSSSTDTQYF
NA TRBJ2-3 TRBV6-4 NA 16 TGTGCCAGCAGTGAACGGTGGGGCCAGGGTACAGATACGCAGTATTTT CASSERWGQGTDTQYF
NA TRBJ1-2 TRBV2 NA 15 TGTGCCAGCAGCCAGCAGGGGACGGAAACCTATGGCTACACCTTC CASSQQGTETYGYTF
NA TRBJ2-7 TRBV20-1 NA 11 TGCAGTGCTAAAAAAGGGGACGAGCAGTACTTC CSAKKGDEQYF
NA TRBJ1-5 TRBV13 NA 22 TGTGCCAGCAGCTTAGGCCTTTTGGGCAAACCCACCCGTACACTAAAAAATCAGCCCCAGCATTTT CASSLGLLGKPTRTLKNQPQHF
NA TRBJ2-3 TRBV7-9 TRBD2 14 TGTGCCAGCAGCCGGGGACTAGCGGGCGATACGCAGTATTTT CASSRGLAGDTQYF
NA TRBJ2-1 TRBV5-1 TRBD2 15 TGCGCCAGCAGCTTTAGCGGGAGCTCCTACAATGAGCAGTTCTTC CASSFSGSSYNEQFF
NA TRBJ1-2 TRBV5-1 NA 14 TGCGCCAGCAGCTTCGACAGAAATAACTATGGCTACACCTTC CASSFDRNNYGYTF
NA TRBJ2-7 TRBV11-3 NA 17 TGTGCCAGCAGCTTAGGGTGTGTTACACCAAGGTCCCACGAGCAGTACTTC CASSLGCVTPRSHEQYF